This TCR beta chain originates from a study of CD8+ T cells in alopecia areata (dated by TCRdb to the late 2010s). Study-wide context: Treated patients were enrolled in an open-label pilot trial of oral tofacitinib at 5 to 10 mg twice daily for moderate-to-severe alopecia areata. Tofacitinib was given for 6 to 18 months, followed by 6 months of follow-up off drug to assess delayed response and recurrence. To study T cell clonal expansion in alopecia areata, the researchers applied high-throughput TCRbeta sequencing to both the C3H/HeJ mouse model and human patients. Scalp tissue and sorted CD4+ and CD8+ peripheral blood T cells from patchy and totalis/universalis alopecia areata patients and from healthy controls were covered by human TCRbeta sequencing. Tofacitinib-treated patients had biopsies at baseline and at 4 and 24 weeks of treatment, with a later scalp biopsy in several patients. Scalp clonality was compared among normal scalp (n=4), patchy alopecia areata scalp (n=8), and alopecia totalis/universalis scalp (n=8). RNA was extracted with the PAXgene miRNA kit for fixed scalp, the miRNeasy kit for PBMCs, and the RNeasy kit for mouse skin. immunoSEQ multiplex PCR using 35 Vbeta forward primers and 13 Jbeta reverse primers was used to amplify TCRbeta CDR3 regions. General conclusions and limits of the study: Unlike mouse skin, which is dominated by gammadelta T cells, normal human skin has resident alphabeta T cells that are also sequenced, and this complicates analysis of the scalp TCR repertoire. Higher clonality and more expanded CD8+ clones were observed in lesional scalp than in normal scalp, particularly in alopecia totalis/universalis, a finding suggestive of antigenic drive. Shared TCR sequences between patients were less evident than in mice, which may be partly attributable to HLA diversity in the patient population.

The time point label of this sample denotes: baseline before oral tofacitinib. Lesional scalp punch biopsies and peripheral blood were obtained from alopecia areata patients. PBMCs were isolated by density centrifugation and stained for CD3, CD4 and CD8, after which CD4+ and CD8+ T cells were sorted on a FACSAria. As to this clone: No antigen is known for it. The record has no base qualities; no much larger clone is one base away.

The CDR1 and CDR2 encoded by the germline V gene (reference sequence) are GTSNPN and SVGIG. The cysteine opens and the phenylalanine closes a CDR3 of 17 amino acids. Only the CDR3 region is kept as DNA, spanning 51 bases read in frame from base 1. Trimming leaves V shorter by 4 bases and J shorter by 3 bases, with the junction holding 10 bases beyond the gene matches. The library was prepared using the immunoSEQ multiplex PCR assay. To provide template for TCR sequencing, every sample had RNA extracted and reverse transcribed into cDNA. SuperScript III was used to make first-strand cDNA, primed with a 2:1 mix of oligo-dT and random hexamers. A synthetic immune receptor repertoire was used to measure amplification bias, and any remaining bias was corrected computationally. The study's own analysis went as follows. Raw reads were preprocessed to remove errors, and CDR3 was defined according to IMGT conventions as the region from the conserved cysteine to phenylalanine. Clonality was calculated as 1 minus Shannon entropy normalized by log2 of the number of productive unique TCRs. CD4 or CD8 identity of scalp clones was inferred by cross-referencing scalp TCRbeta sequences with sorted blood CD4 and CD8 repertoires. TCRdb retrieved this table from immuneACCESS and kept in-frame rearrangements only. Not all clones are present; in checked studies, unresolved V genes account for under half, and no reason is known for the remainder. V, J and clone size were drawn from that table, and D and trimming were deduced from the DNA. The sample contains over 100,000 clones, about 47% of them found a single time. Of the sample, about 19% falls within the top ten clones.

The source is a human donor with alopecia areata. The chain employs TRBV30 and TRBJ2-5, and 14 junctional nucleotides match TRBD2. This sample comprised CD8+ T cells sorted from blood, obtained at week 0. The CDR3 region reads CAWNLPGLAGDEETQYF. The DNA sequence is TGTGCCTGGAACCTCCCGGGACTAGCGGGGGATGAAGAGACCCAGTACTTC.